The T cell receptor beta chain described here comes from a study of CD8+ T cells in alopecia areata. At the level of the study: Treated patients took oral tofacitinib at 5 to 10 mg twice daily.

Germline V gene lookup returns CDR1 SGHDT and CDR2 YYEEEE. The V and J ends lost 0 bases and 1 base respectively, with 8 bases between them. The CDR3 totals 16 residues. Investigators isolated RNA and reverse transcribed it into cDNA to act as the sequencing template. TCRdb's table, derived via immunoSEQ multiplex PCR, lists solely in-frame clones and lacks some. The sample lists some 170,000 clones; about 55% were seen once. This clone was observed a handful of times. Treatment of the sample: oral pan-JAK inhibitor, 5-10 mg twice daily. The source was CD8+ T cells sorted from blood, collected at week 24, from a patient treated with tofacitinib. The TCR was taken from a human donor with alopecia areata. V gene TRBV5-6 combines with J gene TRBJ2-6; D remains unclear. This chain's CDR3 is CASSLAQSSGANVLTF. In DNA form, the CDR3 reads TGTGCCAGCAGCTTGGCTCAGTCATCTGGGGCCAACGTCCTGACTTTC.